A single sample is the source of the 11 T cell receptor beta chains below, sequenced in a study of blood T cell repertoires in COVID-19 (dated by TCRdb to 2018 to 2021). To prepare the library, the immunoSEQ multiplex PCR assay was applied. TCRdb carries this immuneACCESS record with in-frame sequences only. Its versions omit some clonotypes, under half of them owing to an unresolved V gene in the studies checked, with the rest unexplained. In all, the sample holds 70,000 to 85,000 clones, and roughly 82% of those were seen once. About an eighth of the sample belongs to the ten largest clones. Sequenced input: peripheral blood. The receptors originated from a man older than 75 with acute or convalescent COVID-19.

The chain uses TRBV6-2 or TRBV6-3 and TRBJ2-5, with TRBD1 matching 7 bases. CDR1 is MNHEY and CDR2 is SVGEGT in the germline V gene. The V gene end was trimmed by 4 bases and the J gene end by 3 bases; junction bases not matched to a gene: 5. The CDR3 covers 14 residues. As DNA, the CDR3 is TGTGCCAGCAGTTCCCTAGACAGGGAAGAGACCCAGTACTTC. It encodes CASSSLDREETQYF.

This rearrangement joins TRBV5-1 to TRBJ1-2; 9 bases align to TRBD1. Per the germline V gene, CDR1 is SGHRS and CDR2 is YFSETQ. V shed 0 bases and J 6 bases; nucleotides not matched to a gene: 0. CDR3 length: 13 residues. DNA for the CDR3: TGCGCCAGCAGCTTGGGGGACAGGGATGGCTACACCTTC. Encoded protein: CASSLGDRDGYTF. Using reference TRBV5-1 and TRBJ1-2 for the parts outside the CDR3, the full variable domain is KAGVTQTPRYLIKTRGQQVTLSCSPISGHRSVSWYQQTPGQGLQFLFEYFSETQRNKGNFPGRFSGRQFSNSRSEMNVSTLELGDSALYLCASSLGDRDGYTFGSGTRLTVV.

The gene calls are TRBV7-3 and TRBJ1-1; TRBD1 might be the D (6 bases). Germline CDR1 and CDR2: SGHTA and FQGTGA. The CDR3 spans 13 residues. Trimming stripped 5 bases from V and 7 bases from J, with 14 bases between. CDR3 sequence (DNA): TGTGCCAGCAGCCTGGGGGCGGGCGGTGAAGCTTTCTTT. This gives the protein CASSLGAGGEAFF.

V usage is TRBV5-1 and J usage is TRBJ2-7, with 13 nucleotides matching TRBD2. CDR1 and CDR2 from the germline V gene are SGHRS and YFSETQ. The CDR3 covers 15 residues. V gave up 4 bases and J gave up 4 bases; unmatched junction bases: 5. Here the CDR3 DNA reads TGCGCCAGCAGCGTACTAGCGGGGGGGCTGTACGAGCAGTACTTC. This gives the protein CASSVLAGGLYEQYF.

The CDR3: CASSSNRGQDTQYF. The DNA of the CDR3 is TGTGCCAGCAGTAGCAACAGGGGGCAAGATACGCAGTATTTT. The chain links TRBV2 to TRBJ2-3, with 9 nucleotides matching TRBD1. The germline V gene encodes CDR1 SNHLY and CDR2 FYNNEI. J was trimmed by 5 bases and V by 5 bases; bases with no gene match: 5. There are 14 residues in the CDR3.

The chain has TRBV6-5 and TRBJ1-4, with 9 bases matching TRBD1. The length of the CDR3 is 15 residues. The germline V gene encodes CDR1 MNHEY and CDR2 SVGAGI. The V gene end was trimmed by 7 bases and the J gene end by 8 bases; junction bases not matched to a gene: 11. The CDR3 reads CASILRGDRDEKLFF. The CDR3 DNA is TGTGCCAGCATCCTCAGAGGGGACAGGGACGAAAAACTGTTTTTT.

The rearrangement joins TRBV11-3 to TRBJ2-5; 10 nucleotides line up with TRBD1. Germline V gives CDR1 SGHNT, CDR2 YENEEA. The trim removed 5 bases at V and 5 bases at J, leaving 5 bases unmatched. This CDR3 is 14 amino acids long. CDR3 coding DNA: TGTGCCAGCAGCCGACAGGGGGCTGGGGAGACCCAGTACTTC. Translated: CASSRQGAGETQYF.

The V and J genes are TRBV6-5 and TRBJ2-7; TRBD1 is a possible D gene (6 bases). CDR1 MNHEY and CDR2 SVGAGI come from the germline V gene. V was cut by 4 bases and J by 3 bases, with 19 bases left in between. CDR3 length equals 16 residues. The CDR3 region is CASSSNYKTGIYEQYF. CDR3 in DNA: TGTGCCAGCAGTTCGAACTATAAAACAGGGATCTACGAGCAGTACTTC.

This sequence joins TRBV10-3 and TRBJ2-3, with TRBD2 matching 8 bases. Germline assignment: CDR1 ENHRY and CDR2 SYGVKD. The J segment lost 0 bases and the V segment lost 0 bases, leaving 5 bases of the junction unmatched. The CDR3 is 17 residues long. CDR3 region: CAISESISGTSTDTQYF. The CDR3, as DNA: TGTGCCATCAGTGAGTCTATTAGCGGGACTAGCACAGATACGCAGTATTTT.

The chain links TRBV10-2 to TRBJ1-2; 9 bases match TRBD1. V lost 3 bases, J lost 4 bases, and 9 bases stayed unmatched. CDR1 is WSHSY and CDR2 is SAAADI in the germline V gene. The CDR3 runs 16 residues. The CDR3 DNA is TGCGCCAGCAGTGACCAAACAGGGGGCAAGGTCTATGGCTACACCTTC. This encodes CASSDQTGGKVYGYTF.

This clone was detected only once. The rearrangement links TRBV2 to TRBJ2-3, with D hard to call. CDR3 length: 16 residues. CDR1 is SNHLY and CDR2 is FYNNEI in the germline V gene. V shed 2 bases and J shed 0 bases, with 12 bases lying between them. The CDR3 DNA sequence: TGTGCCAGCAGTGAATTTAGACAAGCTAGCACAGATACGCAGTATTTT. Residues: CASSEFRQASTDTQYF.